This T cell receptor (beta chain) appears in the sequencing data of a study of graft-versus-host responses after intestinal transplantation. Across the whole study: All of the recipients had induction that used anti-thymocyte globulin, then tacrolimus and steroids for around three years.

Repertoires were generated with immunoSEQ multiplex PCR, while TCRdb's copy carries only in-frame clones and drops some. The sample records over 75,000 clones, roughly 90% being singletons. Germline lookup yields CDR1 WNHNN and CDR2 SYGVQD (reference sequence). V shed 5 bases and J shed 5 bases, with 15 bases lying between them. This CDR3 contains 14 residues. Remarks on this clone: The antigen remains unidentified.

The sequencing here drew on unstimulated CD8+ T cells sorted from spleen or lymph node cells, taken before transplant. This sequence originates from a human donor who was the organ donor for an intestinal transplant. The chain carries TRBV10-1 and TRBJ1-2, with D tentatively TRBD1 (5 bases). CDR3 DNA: TGCGCCAGCAGTCCCGATCAGGGATCTTATGGCTACACCTTC. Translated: CASSPDQGSYGYTF.